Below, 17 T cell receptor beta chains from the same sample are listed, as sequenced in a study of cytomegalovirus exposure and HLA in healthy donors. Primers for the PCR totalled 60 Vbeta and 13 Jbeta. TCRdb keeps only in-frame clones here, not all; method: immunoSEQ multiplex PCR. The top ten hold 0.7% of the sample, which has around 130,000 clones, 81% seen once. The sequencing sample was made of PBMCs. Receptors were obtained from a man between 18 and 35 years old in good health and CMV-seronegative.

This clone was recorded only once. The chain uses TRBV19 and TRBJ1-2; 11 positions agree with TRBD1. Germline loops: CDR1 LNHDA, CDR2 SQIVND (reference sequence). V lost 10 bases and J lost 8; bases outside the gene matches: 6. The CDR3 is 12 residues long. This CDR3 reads CATGQGARGYTF. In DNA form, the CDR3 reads TGTGCCACAGGACAGGGGGCGCGGGGCTACACCTTC.

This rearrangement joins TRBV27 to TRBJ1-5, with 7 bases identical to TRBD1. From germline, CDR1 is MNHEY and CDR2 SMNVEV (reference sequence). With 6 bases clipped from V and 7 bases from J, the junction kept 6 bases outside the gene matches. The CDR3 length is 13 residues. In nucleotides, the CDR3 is TGTGCCAGCAGCGGGCTGACAGGGCAGCCCCAGCATTTT. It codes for CASSGLTGQPQHF.

The CDR3 sequence is CASSSPPGEKLFF. The CDR3 region has the DNA TGTGCCAGCAGCTCTCCTCCGGGGGAAAAACTGTTTTTT. The rearrangement uses TRBV5-4 and TRBJ1-4; D is undetermined. The germline V gene has CDR1 SGHNT and CDR2 YYREEE (reference sequence). The CDR3 covers 13 residues. V was trimmed by 3 bases and J by 8 bases, leaving 11 bases between them.

The CDR3 is CASSVKQNTEAFF. CDR3 DNA sequence: TGCGCCAGCAGCGTAAAACAGAACACTGAAGCTTTCTTT. This sequence joins TRBV4-3 and TRBJ1-1; no clear D. Trimming stripped 5 bases from V and 1 base from J, with 8 bases between. The CDR3 has 13 residues. Germline assignment: CDR1 LGHNA and CDR2 YSLEER.

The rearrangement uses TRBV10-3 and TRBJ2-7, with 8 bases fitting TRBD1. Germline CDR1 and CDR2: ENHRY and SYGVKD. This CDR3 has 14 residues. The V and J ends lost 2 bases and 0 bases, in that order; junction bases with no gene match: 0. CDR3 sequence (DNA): TGTGCCATCAGTGAGACAGGGGGCTCCTACGAGCAGTACTTC. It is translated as CAISETGGSYEQYF.

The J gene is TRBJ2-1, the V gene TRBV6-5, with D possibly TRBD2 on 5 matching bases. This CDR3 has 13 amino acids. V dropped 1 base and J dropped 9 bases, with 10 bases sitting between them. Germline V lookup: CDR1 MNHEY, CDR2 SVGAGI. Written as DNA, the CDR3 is TGTGCCAGCAGTTACTTGGCTGAGGGTGAGCAGTTCTTC. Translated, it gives CASSYLAEGEQFF.

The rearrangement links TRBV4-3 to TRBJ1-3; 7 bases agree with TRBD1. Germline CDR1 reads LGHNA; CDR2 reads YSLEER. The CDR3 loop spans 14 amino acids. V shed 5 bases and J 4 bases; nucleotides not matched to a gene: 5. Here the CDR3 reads CASSSGTAGNTIYF. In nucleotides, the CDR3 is TGCGCCAGCAGCAGTGGGACAGCAGGAAACACCATATATTTT.

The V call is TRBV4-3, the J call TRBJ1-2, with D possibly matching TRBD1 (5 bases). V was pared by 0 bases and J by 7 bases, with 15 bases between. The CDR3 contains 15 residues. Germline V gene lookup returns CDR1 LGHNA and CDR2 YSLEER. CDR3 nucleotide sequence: TGCGCCAGCAGCCAAGAACAGGCCCCCGAGAGTGGCTACACCTTC. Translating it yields CASSQEQAPESGYTF.

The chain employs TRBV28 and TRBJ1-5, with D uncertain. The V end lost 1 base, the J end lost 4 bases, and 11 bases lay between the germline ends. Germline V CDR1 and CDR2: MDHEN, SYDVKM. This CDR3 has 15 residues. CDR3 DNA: TGTGCCAGCAGTTTATCCCACAGCACGAATCAGCCCCAGCATTTT. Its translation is CASSLSHSTNQPQHF.

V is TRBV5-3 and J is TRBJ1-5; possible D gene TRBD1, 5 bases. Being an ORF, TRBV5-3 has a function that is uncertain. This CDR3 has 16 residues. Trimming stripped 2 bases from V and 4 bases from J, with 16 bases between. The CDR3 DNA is TGTGCCAGAAGCTTCCCTGACAGTCCTCGAAATCAGCCCCAGCATTTT. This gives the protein CARSFPDSPRNQPQHF.

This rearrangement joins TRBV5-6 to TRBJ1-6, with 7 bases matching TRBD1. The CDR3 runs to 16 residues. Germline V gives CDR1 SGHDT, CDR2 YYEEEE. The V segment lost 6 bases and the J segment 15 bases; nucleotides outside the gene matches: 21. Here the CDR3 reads CASTLMRGQLIQNLHF. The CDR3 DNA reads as TGTGCCAGCACTTTAATGCGGGGACAGTTAATTCAAAACCTCCACTTT.

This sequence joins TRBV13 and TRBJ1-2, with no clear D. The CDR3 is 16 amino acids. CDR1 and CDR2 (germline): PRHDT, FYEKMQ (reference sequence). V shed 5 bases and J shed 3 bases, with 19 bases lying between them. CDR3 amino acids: CASSAAAWLRDYGYTF. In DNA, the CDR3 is TGTGCCAGCAGCGCCGCCGCTTGGCTCCGGGACTATGGCTACACCTTC.

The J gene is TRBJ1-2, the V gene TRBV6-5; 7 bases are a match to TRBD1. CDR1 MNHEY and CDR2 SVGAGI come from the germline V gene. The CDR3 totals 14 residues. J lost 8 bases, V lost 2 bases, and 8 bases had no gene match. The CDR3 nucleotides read TGTGCCAGCAGTTACCAGGGGGTTAAGGGAGGCTACACCTTC. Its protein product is CASSYQGVKGGYTF.

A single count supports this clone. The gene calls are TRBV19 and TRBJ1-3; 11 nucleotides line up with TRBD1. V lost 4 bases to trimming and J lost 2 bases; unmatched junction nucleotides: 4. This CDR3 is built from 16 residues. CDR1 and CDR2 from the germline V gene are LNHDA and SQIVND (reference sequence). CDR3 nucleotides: TGTGCCAGTAGTAGGACAGGGGGCAGAACTGGAAACACCATATATTTT. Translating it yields CASSRTGGRTGNTIYF.

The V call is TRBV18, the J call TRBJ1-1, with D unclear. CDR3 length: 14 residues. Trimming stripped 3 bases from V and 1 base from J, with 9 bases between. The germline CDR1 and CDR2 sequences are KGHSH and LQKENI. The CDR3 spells CASSPRTANTEAFF. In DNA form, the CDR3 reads TGTGCCAGCTCACCGAGAACAGCGAACACTGAAGCTTTCTTT.

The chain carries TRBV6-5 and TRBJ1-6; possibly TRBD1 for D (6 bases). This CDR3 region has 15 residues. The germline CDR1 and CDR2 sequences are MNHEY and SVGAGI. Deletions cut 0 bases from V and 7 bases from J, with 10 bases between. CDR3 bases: TGTGCCAGCAGTTACTCGATCCAGGGGAATTCACCCCTCCACTTT. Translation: CASSYSIQGNSPLHF.

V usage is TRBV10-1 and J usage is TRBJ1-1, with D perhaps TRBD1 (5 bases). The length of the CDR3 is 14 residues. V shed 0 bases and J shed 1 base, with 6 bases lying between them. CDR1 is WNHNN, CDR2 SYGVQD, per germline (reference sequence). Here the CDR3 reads CASSESRGNTEAFF. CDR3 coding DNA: TGCGCCAGCAGTGAGTCTAGGGGGAACACTGAAGCTTTCTTT.